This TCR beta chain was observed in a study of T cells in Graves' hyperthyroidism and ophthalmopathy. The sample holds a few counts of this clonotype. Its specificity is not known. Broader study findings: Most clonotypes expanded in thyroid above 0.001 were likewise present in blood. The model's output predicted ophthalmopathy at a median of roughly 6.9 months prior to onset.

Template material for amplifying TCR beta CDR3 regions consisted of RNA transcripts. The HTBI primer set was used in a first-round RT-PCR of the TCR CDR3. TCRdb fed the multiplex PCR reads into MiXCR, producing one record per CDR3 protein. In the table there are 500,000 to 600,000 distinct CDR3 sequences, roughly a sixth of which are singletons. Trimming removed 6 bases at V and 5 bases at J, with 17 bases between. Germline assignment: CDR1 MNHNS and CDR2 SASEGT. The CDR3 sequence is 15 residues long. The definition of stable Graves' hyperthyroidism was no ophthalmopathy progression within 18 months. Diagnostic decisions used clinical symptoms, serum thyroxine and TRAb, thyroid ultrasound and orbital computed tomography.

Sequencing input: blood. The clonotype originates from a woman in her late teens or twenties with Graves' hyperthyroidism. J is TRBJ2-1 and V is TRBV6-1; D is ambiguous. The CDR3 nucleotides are TGTGCCAGCAGCCACACGGTGACCCCAGACAATGAGCAGTTCTTC. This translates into CASSHTVTPDNEQFF.